Listed here is a single TCR beta chain. Its antigen specificity is not known. Nothing much larger sits one base from this clone, and base qualities are not available. No treatment had been received by any patient before thyroid surgery. Using T-cell receptor beta sequencing, the researchers looked back retrospectively at clinical samples from patients, gathered between about 2012 and 2018. The sample originates from a study of metastatic and nonmetastatic thyroid tumors (dated by TCRdb to about 2020). Regarding the research as a whole: The researchers compared repertoires between peripheral blood samples and tumor or nodule tissue samples from patients with malignant or benign thyroid disease. Summary of the overall study and its limitations: In both blood and tumor samples, TCR beta diversity was reported to be significantly higher in malignant tumors than in benign nodules.

Preparation of the library involved PCR. TCRdb records Illumina HiSeq 4000 as the sequencer. High-throughput sequencing was used to profile the TCR beta-chain CDR3 region of every patient. In the original analysis: The researchers built a classifier to tell apart papillary thyroid cancer patients with distant metastasis, based on CDR3 differences among clinicopathological groups. Repertoire diversity was assessed with the Shannon index, and tumor-blood repertoire similarity with the Morisita-Horn index. TCRdb applied fastp at Q25 and MiXCR to the public reads, then kept only in-frame beta chains. What appears here as the V and J calls and clone size reflects TCRdb's work, not the paper's. This sample has about 9,500 clones in its table, and 30% to 40% of those were observed once. Clones ranked in the top ten supply 16% of the sample. The sample taken for sequencing was adjacent normal tissue. The origin of this receptor is a female donor with papillary thyroid cancer or a benign thyroid nodule (not recorded which). Some clones in this sample may be carry-over from other donors' samples.

The CDR3 sequence is CASSPPWTGSTDTQYF. The sequence in DNA is TGTGCCAGCTCACCACCGTGGACAGGGAGCACAGATACGCAGTATTTT. Here the chain combines TRBV18 and TRBJ2-3, with 8 central nucleotides matching TRBD1. CDR1 and CDR2 were assigned from the germline V gene as KGHSH and LQKENI. Clipping removes 0 bases from V and 0 bases from J, with 2 as the unmatched junction base count. Including the terminal cysteine and phenylalanine, the CDR3 comprises 16 residues. The entry retains the CDR3 DNA only, 48 bases that are in frame from base 1.